The clone carrying this T cell receptor beta chain came up a few times. A universal primer site was incorporated via template switching, and the cDNA contained unique molecular identifiers. Via MiXCR, TCRdb re-called the 5' RACE reads, giving one row per CDR3 protein. The sample has some 790,000 distinct CDR3 sequences, roughly 18% seen once. The data originate from a study of identical twins. Another study also made use of these data, one on T cells expressing NK-cell markers.

The TCR sequence derives from a woman between 18 and 30 years old in good health. Sequenced: PBMCs.

Written as DNA, the CDR3 is TGTGCCAGCAGGGCTCGACACAGGGTATCAGAGACCCAGTACTTC. Residues: CASRARHRVSETQYF. This chain connects TRBV28 to TRBJ2-5, with D possibly matching TRBD1 (6 bases). The CDR3 has 15 amino acids. V dropped 6 bases and J dropped 4 bases, with 18 bases sitting between them. CDR1 is MDHEN and CDR2 is SYDVKM in the germline V gene.